This T cell receptor (beta chain) comes out of a study of glioma-infiltrating T cells. Germline assignment: CDR1 KGHDR and CDR2 SFDVKD. V was pared by 4 bases and J by 9 bases, with 3 bases of the junction left unmatched. This CDR3 is 13 amino acids long. Using RNA template, CDR3s of TCR alpha and beta were amplified with iRepertoire arm-PCR. Input was roughly 95-400 ng of tissue mRNA or PBMC total RNA. TCRdb independently ran MiXCR on the multiplex PCR reads; one entry per CDR3 protein. The sample has under 200,000 distinct CDR3 sequences, 43% seen once. This clonotype was counted ten times or more. No antigen is known for it. Whole-study results and caveats: Above-expected tissue-blood divergence occurred in all gliomas, most in low-grade ones. Tissue and blood shared very few CDR3 sequences.

This chain uses TRBV24-1 with TRBJ1-1; 11 nucleotides match TRBD1. Material for sequencing was glioma tissue, nonneoplastic brain tissue, or PBMCs (not recorded which). The TCR was taken from a human donor with low-grade glioma or glioblastoma, undergoing nonglioma brain surgery, or in good health (not recorded which). The CDR3 loop is CATSDGTGGKAFF. The DNA for the CDR3 is TGTGCCACCAGTGACGGGACAGGGGGGAAAGCTTTCTTT.